These 25 T cell receptor beta chains were all obtained from the same sample, sequenced in a study of shared clonotypes between healthy human individuals. Assay: immunoSEQ multiplex PCR; the TCRdb copy retains only in-frame clones and omits some. The sample lists over 400,000 clones; roughly 80% were seen once. Sequenced material: PBMCs. These receptors came from a woman in her forties in good health. Some clones in this sample may be carry-over from other donors' samples.

V and J are TRBV19 and TRBJ2-5; D unclear. Germline CDR1 and CDR2: LNHDA and SQIVND (reference sequence). The CDR3 is 13 residues long. V was pared by 0 bases and J by 2 bases, with 4 bases between. DNA of the CDR3: TGTGCCAGTAGTATAGAGCAGCAAGAGACCCAGTACTTC. The encoded protein is CASSIEQQETQYF.

The gene calls are TRBV28 and TRBJ2-5; 12 bases align to TRBD1. CDR1 MDHEN and CDR2 SYDVKM come from the germline V gene. CDR3 length equals 15 residues. With V trimmed by 4 bases and J by 4 bases, 4 bases remained unmatched. Written as DNA, the CDR3 is TGTGCCAGCAGTTCGCCGGGACAGGGGGCAGAGACCCAGTACTTC. Translated, it gives CASSSPGQGAETQYF.

This clone appeared a few times. This sequence joins TRBV15 and TRBJ2-3; D gene unclear. The CDR3 sequence is 12 residues long. With 4 bases removed from V and 3 bases from J, the gap between germline ends came to 5 bases. The germline V gene encodes CDR1 LNHNV and CDR2 YYDKDF (reference sequence). Here the CDR3 reads CATSTETDTQYF. In DNA, the CDR3 is TGTGCCACCAGCACTGAAACAGATACGCAGTATTTT.

This clone occurred once. A much larger clonotype is one base distant, so this may be a read error. The CDR3 DNA sequence: TGTGCCAGCAGTGAATTCGGCGAAGTAGCGAGAAGTGAAAAACTGTTTTTT. This sequence encodes CASSEFGEVARSEKLFF. The chain joins TRBV25-1 to TRBJ1-4; no definite D call. This CDR3 spans 17 amino acids. Germline V gene data show CDR1 as MGHDK and CDR2 as SYGVNS. Trimming removed 1 base at V and 7 bases at J, with 19 bases between.

A single count supports this clone. V and J are TRBV7-8 and TRBJ2-5, with D tentatively TRBD1 (6 bases). This CDR3 has 13 amino acids. Trimming took off 5 bases at V and 3 bases at J, with 10 bases between the two ends. Germline loops: CDR1 SGHVS, CDR2 FQNEAQ. The DNA for the CDR3 is TGTGCCAGCAGCCCCTGGACAGAAGAGACCCAGTACTTC. It translates to CASSPWTEETQYF.

The chain couples TRBV18 to TRBJ2-7, with 8 bases lining up with TRBD1. The CDR3 sequence is 16 residues long. Germline values: CDR1 KGHSH, CDR2 LQKENI. Trimming at V came to 5 bases and at J to 0 bases, leaving 9 bases not matched to a gene. CDR3 region: CASSTNRDRPSYEQYF. DNA for the CDR3: TGTGCCAGCTCAACAAACAGGGACAGGCCCTCCTACGAGCAGTACTTC.

As regards this clone: A junction end diverges from the germline sequence, so it may reflect a read error. This rearrangement joins TRBV2 to TRBJ2-2; D perhaps matches TRBD2 (6 bases). Germline V gene data show CDR1 as SNHLY and CDR2 as FYNNEI. The CDR3 spans 14 residues. CDR3 sequence (DNA): TGTGCCAGCAAAGCGGACTACGTAATCGGGGGGCTGTTTTTT. Translating it yields CASKADYVIGGLFF.

The chain links TRBV10-3 to TRBJ2-2, with TRBD1 identical over 10 bases. CDR3 length: 17 residues. CDR1 and CDR2 (germline): ENHRY, SYGVKD. V was clipped by 6 bases and J by 0 bases; unmatched bases: 7. The CDR3 loop is CAIRPGTGAANTGELFF. CDR3 sequence (DNA): TGTGCCATCAGGCCCGGGACAGGGGCGGCGAACACCGGGGAGCTGTTTTTT.

CDR3 sequence reads: CASSSTPPQRPGELFF. The CDR3 DNA reads TGTGCCAGCAGTTCCACCCCACCCCAGCGGCCCGGGGAGCTGTTTTTT. V is TRBV11-2 and J is TRBJ2-2; D perhaps matches TRBD2 (5 bases). The CDR3 loop spans 16 amino acids. Germline V gene data show CDR1 as SGHAT and CDR2 as FQNNGV. V lost 6 bases and J lost 6, with 20 bases in between.

The gene calls are TRBV7-2 and TRBJ1-1; D perhaps matches TRBD1 (5 bases). In germline, CDR1 is SGHTA, CDR2 FQGNSA. The CDR3 covers 15 residues. The V end was cut by 2 bases, the J end by 10 bases, with 20 bases between. The CDR3 loop reads CASSLNTGSGGVAFF. CDR3 nucleotides: TGTGCCAGCAGCTTAAATACGGGATCAGGAGGGGTAGCTTTCTTT.

CDR3 in amino acids: CASNFPGTGRGNEQFF. The CDR3 DNA reads as TGTGCCAGCAACTTTCCCGGGACAGGGCGGGGCAATGAGCAGTTCTTC. This chain links TRBV6-6 with TRBJ2-1; 9 bases line up with TRBD1. This CDR3 is 16 amino acids long. Germline trimming cut 7 bases from V and 6 bases from J; bases unmatched to any gene: 13. In germline, CDR1 is MNHNY, CDR2 SVGAGI (reference sequence).

V usage is TRBV4-3 and J usage is TRBJ1-6, with a weak D call TRBD1 (6 bases). Germline V gene sequence: CDR1 LGHNA, CDR2 YSLEER. Trimming removed 0 bases at V and 8 bases at J, with 14 bases between. The CDR3 covers 16 residues. CDR3 bases: TGCGCCAGCAGCCAAGAGTGGGGGCGGATTGATTCACCCCTCCACTTT. Translated, it gives CASSQEWGRIDSPLHF.

The chain recombines TRBV9 with TRBJ2-1, with TRBD2 matching 8 bases. Germline V gene sequence: CDR1 SGDLS, CDR2 YYNGEE. This CDR3 is built from 17 residues. V lost 4 bases and J lost 6; bases outside the gene matches: 15. CDR3 protein: CASSSRDLAGGTNEQFF. For the CDR3, the DNA is TGTGCCAGCAGCTCAAGGGACCTGGCGGGAGGAACCAATGAGCAGTTCTTC.

The chain recombines TRBV19 with TRBJ1-2, with D possibly being TRBD1 (5 bases). The germline CDR1 and CDR2 sequences are LNHDA and SQIVND (reference sequence). With 10 bases removed from V and 4 bases from J, the gap between germline ends came to 16 bases. The CDR3 is 13 amino acids. The CDR3 DNA sequence: TGTGCCACAGCGGGGCGGGGCAGCTATGGCTACACCTTC. It translates to CATAGRGSYGYTF.

J is TRBJ2-5 and V is TRBV4-3; 14 nucleotides agree with TRBD2. The J call may be in error: the DNA end matches TRBJ2-7 better. The CDR3 is made up of 17 amino acids. Germline CDR1 reads LGHNA; CDR2 reads YSLEER. The CDR3 nucleotides read TGCGCCAGCAGCCGGGGACTAGCGGGAGATGCGTCCTACGAGCAGTACTTC. It codes for CASSRGLAGDASYEQYF.

The chain employs TRBV2 and TRBJ1-2; a weak D match, TRBD1 (6 bases). The V end was cut by 4 bases, the J end by 6 bases, with 12 bases between. Germline CDR1 is SNHLY and CDR2 is FYNNEI. The CDR3 has 13 residues. CDR3 coding DNA: TGTGCCAGCAGTGCCGAGAGACAGGATGGCTACACCTTC. Encoded protein: CASSAERQDGYTF.

This rearrangement joins TRBV5-1 to TRBJ2-1; D is possibly TRBD2 (6 bases). The CDR3 loop spans 14 amino acids. Germline V lookup: CDR1 SGHRS, CDR2 YFSETQ. V lost 0 bases to trimming and J lost 7 bases, with 11 bases between them. CDR3 sequence: CASSLAWRENEQFF. CDR3 bases: TGCGCCAGCAGCTTGGCCTGGAGGGAAAATGAGCAGTTCTTC.

In this sample, this clone turned up a few times. The CDR3 coding sequence is TGTGCCAGCAGTGAGGTTGGCAGGGAGGGACAGCCCCAGCATTTT. Its protein is CASSEVGREGQPQHF. The V gene is TRBV25-1, the J gene TRBJ1-5; perhaps TRBD1 as D (5 bases). The CDR3 runs 15 residues. The germline V and J ends were trimmed by 3 bases and 7 bases, with 16 bases remaining between them. Germline CDR1 MGHDK, CDR2 SYGVNS.

The chain is built from TRBV11-2 and TRBJ2-6; D is perhaps TRBD1 (6 bases). Germline assignment: CDR1 SGHAT and CDR2 FQNNGV. Trimming left V 2 bases short and J 15 bases short, with 20 bases between. The CDR3 is made up of 15 amino acids. Here the CDR3 reads CASSLSHGQSKDLTF. CDR3 coding DNA: TGTGCCAGCAGCTTAAGCCATGGACAGTCCAAGGACCTGACTTTC.

The V and J genes are TRBV14 and TRBJ2-7; maybe TRBD2 (5 bases). The ends were cut back, 0 bases at V and 3 bases at J, with 18 bases in the middle. Germline V gives CDR1 SGHDN, CDR2 FVKESK. This CDR3 comprises 17 residues. Written as DNA, the CDR3 is TGTGCCAGCAGCCAAGACGACATAAGGGTTGGGAGCTACGAGCAGTACTTC. Translating gives CASSQDDIRVGSYEQYF.

The chain uses TRBV27 and TRBJ2-5; no reliable D call. CDR1 MNHEY and CDR2 SMNVEV come from the germline V gene (reference sequence). Trimming left V 2 bases short and J 2 bases short, with 6 bases between. This CDR3 has 13 residues. The CDR3 nucleotides read TGTGCCAGCAGTTTAAACAGACAAGAGACCCAGTACTTC. It translates to CASSLNRQETQYF.

Of note for this clone: A read error may account for a junction end that differs from germline. The CDR3 loop is CASSDRSF. CDR3 coding DNA: TGTGCCTCGTCGGACAGGAGTTTT. The chain combines TRBV30 with TRBJ2-3; 7 bases map to TRBD1. Germline assignment: CDR1 GTSNPN and CDR2 SVGIG (reference sequence). The CDR3 is 8 amino acids.

The V and J genes are TRBV9 and TRBJ2-1; TRBD2 matches 11 bases. With 0 bases clipped from V and 10 bases from J, the junction kept 6 bases outside the gene matches. This CDR3 contains 15 residues. Germline CDR1 SGDLS, CDR2 YYNGEE. The CDR3 loop is CASSVGLAGGEEQFF. CDR3 nucleotides: TGTGCCAGCAGCGTAGGGTTAGCGGGAGGGGAAGAGCAGTTCTTC.

The rearrangement links TRBV5-1 to TRBJ2-2; D is uncertain. The CDR3 contains 12 residues. The germline gives CDR1 SGHRS, CDR2 YFSETQ. The V end lost 0 bases, the J end lost 7 bases, and 4 bases lay between the germline ends. CDR3 loop: CASSLDVGELFF. In nucleotides, the CDR3 is TGCGCCAGCAGCTTGGACGTCGGGGAGCTGTTTTTT.

The rearrangement uses TRBV4-1 and TRBJ2-1; D perhaps matches TRBD1 (6 bases). V gave up 0 bases and J gave up 0 bases, with 12 bases separating them. CDR3 length: 17 amino acids. Germline values: CDR1 MGHRA, CDR2 YSYEKL. The CDR3, as DNA: TGCGCCAGCAGCCAAGATTTTGGGGGCCGCTCCTACAATGAGCAGTTCTTC. Encoded protein: CASSQDFGGRSYNEQFF.